Included here is one TCR beta chain sequence, with context. The antigen is not known. This sample stems from a study of immune cell composition in non-small cell lung cancer. General observations from the study: Overall clonality, unlike maximal tumour-associated clone frequency, did not predict TIL reactivity. Tumour TCR-beta clonality was not significantly tied to smoking pack-years. 60% to 75% of squamous and 30% to 35% of adenocarcinoma cases had tumour-associated clones >0.5%. Lung squamous cell carcinoma tumours had significantly higher top 10 clone scores and productive clonality than lung adenocarcinoma.

Germline CDR1 SGHRS, CDR2 YFSETQ. J lost 3 bases, V lost 4 bases, and 12 bases had no gene match. The CDR3 runs to 16 residues. Generated by immunoSEQ multiplex PCR, the TCRdb table keeps only in-frame clones and is missing some. The sample holds some 5,600 clones, roughly 78% seen once. The receptor's source is a human donor with non-small cell lung cancer. The chain carries TRBV5-1 and TRBJ1-2; TRBD1 agrees at 7 bases. The source material was lung tumor tissue. The CDR3 protein is CASSPWGAGGDYGYTF. The CDR3 region has the DNA TGCGCCAGCAGCCCCTGGGGGGCAGGGGGTGACTATGGCTACACCTTC.